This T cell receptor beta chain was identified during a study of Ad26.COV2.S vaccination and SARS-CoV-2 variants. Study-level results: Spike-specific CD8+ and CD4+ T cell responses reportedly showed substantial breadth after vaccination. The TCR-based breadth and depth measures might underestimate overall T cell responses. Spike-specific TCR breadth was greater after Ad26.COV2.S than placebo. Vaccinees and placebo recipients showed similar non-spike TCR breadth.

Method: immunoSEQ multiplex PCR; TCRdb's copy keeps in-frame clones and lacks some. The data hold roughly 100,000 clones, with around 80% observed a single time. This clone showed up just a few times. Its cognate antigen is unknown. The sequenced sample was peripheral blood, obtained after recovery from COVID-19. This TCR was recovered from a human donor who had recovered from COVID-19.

In nucleotides, the CDR3 is TGTGCCAGCAGCTTAATTGGGCCCTCTGGGGCCAACGTCCTGACTTTC. Its protein product is CASSLIGPSGANVLTF. The J gene is TRBJ2-6, the V gene TRBV11-3; D gene unclear. The V end was cut by 2 bases, the J end by 0 bases, with 8 bases between. In germline, CDR1 is SGHNT, CDR2 YENEEA. This CDR3 has 16 amino acids.